Below, 9 T cell receptor beta chains from the same sample are listed, as sequenced in a study of T cell repertoires in cytomegalovirus infection. MiXCR, run by TCRdb on the reads, gives a single entry per CDR3 protein. In the table there are around 140,000 distinct CDR3 sequences, 5% to 6.5% of which are singletons. Sequencing was carried out using PBMCs. The receptors here all came from a human donor in good health (CMV status not recorded). Some clones in this sample may be carry-over from other donors' samples.

This clonotype was seen at least ten times. This chain uses TRBV7-9 with TRBJ1-2; no clear D gene. The CDR3 is 15 amino acids. Germline assignment: CDR1 SEHNR and CDR2 FQNEAQ (reference sequence). Trimming removed 1 base at V and 3 bases at J, with 12 bases between. CDR3 protein: CASSLGGSVYYGYTF. CDR3 in DNA: TGTGCCAGCAGCTTAGGTGGATCCGTTTACTATGGCTACACCTTC.

This clonotype was counted only a few times. V usage is TRBV5-1 and J usage is TRBJ2-7; 8 bases align to TRBD1. CDR3 length: 15 residues. The ends lost 1 base at V and 4 bases at J; junction bases unmatched: 7. Germline CDR1 and CDR2: SGHRS and YFSETQ. Here the CDR3 DNA reads TGCGCCAGCAGCTTGACTCTCAGGACAGGGTACGAGCAGTACTTC. This codes for CASSLTLRTGYEQYF.

This clonotype was counted ten times or more. The genes are TRBV7-2 and TRBJ1-5; no clear D gene. The CDR3 sequence is 17 residues long. Trimming took 6 bases from V and 2 from J, leaving 20 bases between them. Germline CDR1 reads SGHTA; CDR2 reads FQGNSA. For the CDR3, the DNA is TGTGCCAGCAGTCCTCAAAGTAGGGCGGGAGGCAATCAGCCCCAGCATTTT. This codes for CASSPQSRAGGNQPQHF.

This clonotype was counted between two and nine times. The chain uses TRBV25-1 and TRBJ2-1; the D is unclear. This CDR3 is built from 16 residues. Germline CDR1 reads MGHDK; CDR2 reads SYGVNS. With 3 bases removed from V and 2 bases from J, the gap between germline ends came to 14 bases. Here the CDR3 reads CASSDLAAPAYNEQFF. CDR3 nucleotides: TGTGCCAGCAGTGACCTGGCGGCCCCCGCCTACAATGAGCAGTTCTTC.

Many counts were recorded for this clonotype. The chain has TRBV6-2 or TRBV6-3 and TRBJ2-1; 9 bases are shared with TRBD2. J gave up 5 bases and V 6 bases, and 11 bases lay outside the gene matches. Germline-derived CDR1 and CDR2 are MNHEY and SVGEGT. This CDR3 is built from 16 residues. The CDR3 here is CASRRSGGGAHNEQFF. CDR3 DNA: TGTGCCAGCAGACGCTCGGGCGGGGGGGCCCACAATGAGCAGTTCTTC.

This clonotype was detected ten times or more. The V and J genes are TRBV28 and TRBJ1-2, with a weak D call TRBD1 (5 bases). The CDR3 is made up of 15 amino acids. Germline assignment: CDR1 MDHEN and CDR2 SYDVKM. V was clipped by 2 bases and J by 7 bases, with 17 bases between them. The CDR3 is CASSLRMRGSGGYTF. The CDR3 region has the DNA TGTGCCAGCAGTTTAAGGATGAGGGGCTCGGGTGGCTACACCTTC.

In this sample, this clonotype turned up many times. V is TRBV18 and J is TRBJ1-5; TRBD1 is a possible D gene (5 bases). This CDR3 has 18 residues. The ends were cut back, 3 bases at V and 0 bases at J, with 18 bases in the middle. CDR1 is KGHSH, CDR2 LQKENI, per germline. CDR3 in amino acids: CASSPLGTDKFSNQPQHF. DNA for the CDR3: TGTGCCAGCTCACCCCTCGGGACCGATAAGTTTAGCAATCAGCCCCAGCATTTT.

This clonotype has at least ten counts. The genes are TRBV4-1 and TRBJ1-2; D is uncertain. This CDR3 has 14 amino acids. Germline V gives CDR1 MGHRA, CDR2 YSYEKL. The germline V and J ends were trimmed by 0 bases and 4 bases, with 9 bases remaining between them. The DNA for the CDR3 is TGCGCCAGCAGCCAAGAGAGCCCAATCTATGGCTACACCTTC. This sequence encodes CASSQESPIYGYTF.

Ten or more counts support this clonotype. The genes are TRBV7-2 and TRBJ2-5; perhaps D is TRBD1 or TRBD2 (5 bases each). Trimming pared 7 bases from V and 2 bases from J, leaving 14 bases between. From germline, CDR1 is SGHTA and CDR2 FQGNSA. The CDR3 is made up of 14 amino acids. In DNA, the CDR3 is TGTGCCAGCAAAAGGTGGGGACCTCAAGAGACCCAGTACTTC. This encodes CASKRWGPQETQYF.